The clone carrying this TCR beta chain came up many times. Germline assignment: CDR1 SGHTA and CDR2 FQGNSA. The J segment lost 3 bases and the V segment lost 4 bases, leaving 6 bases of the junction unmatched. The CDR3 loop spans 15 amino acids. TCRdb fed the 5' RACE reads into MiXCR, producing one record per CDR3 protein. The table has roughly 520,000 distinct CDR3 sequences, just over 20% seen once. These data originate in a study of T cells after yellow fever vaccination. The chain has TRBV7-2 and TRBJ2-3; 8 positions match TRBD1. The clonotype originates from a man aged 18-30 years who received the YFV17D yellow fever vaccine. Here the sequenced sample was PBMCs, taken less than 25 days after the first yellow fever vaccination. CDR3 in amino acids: CASSSRTGRTDTQYF. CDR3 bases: TGTGCCAGCAGCTCACGGACAGGGAGGACAGATACGCAGTATTTT.